The 31 T cell receptor beta chains below all came from one sample that was sequenced in a study of post-analysis software for immune sequencing data. These receptors' antigens are unknown. Study conclusions and caveats: Among four or five TRBV segments more frequent in patients than controls were TRBV5-6, TRBV5-1 and TRBV20-1.

Prepared libraries of TCR beta cDNA carried unique molecular identifiers. TCRdb re-analysed the PCR reads in MiXCR, keeping a single row per CDR3 protein. The profile covers about 430,000 distinct CDR3 sequences, with approximately 42% appearing a single time and under 9% taken by the ten largest. The sequenced sample consisted of blood. The receptors stem from a girl aged 2 to 10 with multiple sclerosis.

This clonotype was found once. Relative to the germline gene, one junction end is altered; a read error may explain this. The rearrangement uses TRBV7-7 and TRBJ2-1, with 9 bases lining up with TRBD2. The tail of the sequence fits TRBJ2-7 better, so the J call may be wrong. CDR3 size: 16 residues. Germline CDR1 reads SSHAT; CDR2 reads FNYEAQ (reference sequence). CDR3 protein: CASSNLSGRSYNEQYF. The CDR3 DNA reads TGTGCTAGCAGCAACCTTAGCGGGAGATCCTACAATGAGCAGTACTTC.

This chain connects TRBV6-4 to TRBJ1-1; the D gene is possibly TRBD1 (5 bases). CDR3 length: 15 amino acids. V gave up 2 bases and J gave up 4 bases, with 14 bases separating them. Germline V CDR1 and CDR2: MRHNA, SNTAGT. CDR3 coding DNA: TGTGCCAGCAGTGACGGGCCGGAGGGGAGCACTGAAGCTTTCTTT. Encoded protein: CASSDGPEGSTEAFF.

The J gene is TRBJ2-7, the V gene TRBV4-1, with 7 nucleotides matching TRBD1. This CDR3 spans 19 amino acids. The V segment lost 0 bases and the J segment 3 bases; nucleotides outside the gene matches: 17. CDR1 is MGHRA, CDR2 YSYEKL, per germline. CDR3 amino acids: CASSQDPTPTGQLFYEQYF. The CDR3 DNA reads as TGCGCCAGCAGCCAAGATCCCACACCAACGGGACAGCTTTTCTACGAGCAGTACTTC.

The chain employs TRBV6-1 and TRBJ2-3; D is perhaps TRBD1 or TRBD2 (6 bases each). Trimming took 7 bases from V and 5 from J, leaving 10 bases between them. The CDR3 loop spans 12 amino acids. CDR1 is MNHNS and CDR2 is SASEGT in the germline V gene. The CDR3, as DNA: TGTGCCAGCACCGGAGGGGGAGATACGCAGTATTTT. The encoded protein is CASTGGGDTQYF.

The chain joins TRBV5-6 to TRBJ2-5; D is unclear. The J call may be in error: the DNA end matches TRBJ2-7 better. CDR3 size: 12 residues. Germline CDR1 and CDR2: SGHDT and YYEEEE. CDR3 amino acids: CASSLEAFEQYF. The CDR3 DNA sequence: TGTGCCAGCAGCTTGGAGGCTTTCGAGCAGTACTTC.

The rearrangement joins TRBV7-3 to TRBJ2-3; perhaps D is TRBD1 or TRBD2 (6 bases each). The CDR3 extends over 15 amino acids. Germline V gene lookup returns CDR1 SGHTA and CDR2 FQGTGA. V lost 5 bases to trimming and J lost 11 bases, with 23 bases between them. CDR3 DNA sequence: TGTGCCAGCAGCATAGCGGACAGTGGAGTAGGTGGGCAGTATTTT. Translated: CASSIADSGVGGQYF.

The chain uses TRBV5-1 and TRBJ1-4; D remains ambiguous. V lost 1 base and J 4 bases, leaving 8 bases between the germline ends. Germline loops: CDR1 SGHRS, CDR2 YFSETQ. The length of the CDR3 is 14 residues. CDR3 DNA sequence: TGCGCCAGCAGCTTGTTGGAGAATAATGAAAAACTGTTTTTT. Protein product: CASSLLENNEKLFF.

This sequence joins TRBV6-4 and TRBJ1-5; 9 nucleotides align to TRBD1. There are 16 residues in the CDR3. Germline values: CDR1 MRHNA, CDR2 SNTAGT. The junction had 6 bases not matched to a gene; V was cut back by 0 bases and J by 6 bases. The DNA of the CDR3 is TGTGCCAGCAGTGACTCGAGGACAGGGGCGACTCAGCCCCAGCATTTT. Its protein is CASSDSRTGATQPQHF.

This clonotype turned up a few times. V gene TRBV5-1 combines with J gene TRBJ2-5; D ambiguous. Germline lookup yields CDR1 SGHRS and CDR2 YFSETQ. The CDR3 has 15 amino acids. Trimming removed 4 bases at V and 1 base at J, with 14 bases between. In DNA form, the CDR3 reads TGCGCCAGCAGCCGTGGACCAACCAGCCAAGAGACCCAGTACTTC. Its protein product is CASSRGPTSQETQYF.

The chain has TRBV20-1 and TRBJ1-1, with 8 bases fitting TRBD1. After removal of 4 bases from V and 7 bases from J, the junction contained 14 bases not matched to a gene. This CDR3 is 15 amino acids long. From germline, CDR1 is DFQATT and CDR2 SNEGSKA (reference sequence). Written as DNA, the CDR3 is TGCAGTGCTACCTTTCAGGGGGCAGGGCCTCTTGAAGCTTTCTTT. This codes for CSATFQGAGPLEAFF.

V usage is TRBV4-2 and J usage is TRBJ1-4; 8 bases line up with TRBD1. CDR1 and CDR2 from the germline V gene are LGHNA and YNFKEQ. The ends lost 0 bases at V and 1 base at J; junction bases unmatched: 13. The CDR3 runs to 20 residues. The CDR3 is CASSQDSAGGAGGTNEKLFF. The CDR3 DNA is TGTGCCAGCAGCCAAGATTCGGCAGGGGGCGCAGGAGGAACTAATGAAAAACTGTTTTTT.

There are a few counts of this clonotype. The chain employs TRBV7-2 and TRBJ2-5; D call uncertain. V lost 0 bases to trimming and J lost 0 bases, with 2 bases between them. The CDR3 is 13 amino acids. Per the germline V gene, CDR1 is SGHTA and CDR2 is FQGNSA. CDR3 amino acids: CASSLAHQETQYF. The CDR3 DNA is TGTGCCAGCAGCTTAGCCCACCAAGAGACCCAGTACTTC.

The V and J genes are TRBV5-1 and TRBJ1-2, with D perhaps TRBD1 (5 bases). V gave up 0 bases and J gave up 10 bases, with 16 bases separating them. The CDR3 runs to 14 residues. Germline V lookup: CDR1 SGHRS, CDR2 YFSETQ. The DNA of the CDR3 is TGCGCCAGCAGCTTGGCCTTGGACAAATTCGACTACACCTTC. Translation: CASSLALDKFDYTF.

A single count supports this clonotype. The chain couples TRBV29-1 to TRBJ1-2; 8 nucleotides agree with TRBD1. CDR1 and CDR2 from the germline V gene are SQVTM and ANQGSEA. This CDR3 comprises 15 residues. Trimming removed 5 bases from V and 5 bases from J; junction bases left unmatched: 13. The CDR3 is CSVWSPDRAIYGYTF. Written as DNA, the CDR3 is TGCAGCGTTTGGTCCCCGGACAGGGCGATATATGGCTACACCTTC.

This chain uses TRBV5-1 with TRBJ2-3, with D possibly matching TRBD2 (5 bases). Germline CDR1 is SGHRS and CDR2 is YFSETQ. V shed 0 bases and J shed 2 bases, with 13 bases lying between them. The CDR3 sequence is 16 residues long. The CDR3 nucleotides are TGCGCCAGCAGCTTGGGTGCGGGTTTTGACACAGATACGCAGTATTTT. This codes for CASSLGAGFDTDTQYF.

V usage is TRBV10-3 and J usage is TRBJ2-5; TRBD1 matches at 9 bases. The CDR3 runs to 13 residues. Looked up from germline, CDR1 is ENHRY and CDR2 is SYGVKD. After removal of 6 bases from V and 3 bases from J, the junction contained 2 bases not matched to a gene. Here the CDR3 reads CAIRGQGKETQYF. Here the CDR3 DNA reads TGTGCCATCAGGGGACAGGGAAAAGAGACCCAGTACTTC.

This chain connects TRBV7-6 to TRBJ1-5; D unresolved. Germline values: CDR1 SGHVS, CDR2 FNYEAQ. The V and J ends lost 2 bases and 0 bases respectively, with 8 bases between them. There are 15 residues in the CDR3. The CDR3 sequence: CASSLTPYSNQPQHF. Here the CDR3 DNA reads TGTGCCAGCAGCTTAACGCCATATAGCAATCAGCCCCAGCATTTT.

This chain uses TRBV5-6 with TRBJ2-5, with D possibly being TRBD1 or TRBD2 (5 bases each). CDR1 and CDR2 (germline): SGHDT, YYEEEE. CDR3 length: 13 residues. V was pared by 1 base and J by 7 bases, with 11 bases between. The CDR3 loop reads CASSLRDDGTQYF. In DNA form, the CDR3 reads TGTGCCAGCAGCTTGCGGGACGATGGGACCCAGTACTTC.

This clonotype appeared a few times. The chain employs TRBV5-1 and TRBJ2-1; TRBD2 might be the D (6 bases). V lost 4 bases to trimming and J lost 4 bases, with 30 bases between them. This CDR3 is 20 amino acids long. The germline V gene has CDR1 SGHRS and CDR2 YFSETQ. For the CDR3, the DNA is TGCGCCAGCAGCCCACGAGAGGGGTTTTGGCAAAGGGACTTATACAATGAGCAGTTCTTC. It codes for CASSPREGFWQRDLYNEQFF. Looking up the rest from reference TRBV5-1 and TRBJ2-1 gives the full variable domain: KAGVTQTPRYLIKTRGQQVTLSCSPISGHRSVSWYQQTPGQGLQFLFEYFSETQRNKGNFPGRFSGRQFSNSRSEMNVSTLELGDSALYLCASSPREGFWQRDLYNEQFFGPGTRLTVL.

The chain joins TRBV25-1 to TRBJ2-6; D is unresolved. V shed 1 base and J shed 0 bases, with 7 bases lying between them. The CDR3 sequence is 16 residues long. Germline CDR1 MGHDK, CDR2 SYGVNS. In DNA form, the CDR3 reads TGTGCCAGCAGTGAATTCGTAAGCTCTGGGGCCAACGTCCTGACTTTC. Residues: CASSEFVSSGANVLTF. Filled out from reference TRBV25-1 and TRBJ2-6, the complete variable domain reads EADIYQTPRYLVIGTGKKITLECSQTMGHDKMYWYQQDPGMELHLIHYSYGVNSTEKGDLSSESTVSRIRTEHFPLTLESARPSHTSQYLCASSEFVSSGANVLTFGAGSRLTVL.

This chain connects TRBV13 to TRBJ1-5; TRBD1 matches at 8 bases. Trimming at V came to 2 bases and at J to 0 bases, leaving 9 bases not matched to a gene. The CDR3 is made up of 18 amino acids. Germline CDR1 is PRHDT and CDR2 is FYEKMQ (reference sequence). The CDR3 reads CASSLRGGDRYSNQPQHF. In nucleotides, the CDR3 is TGTGCCAGCAGCTTAAGAGGGGGGGACAGGTATAGCAATCAGCCCCAGCATTTT.

This chain links TRBV20-1 with TRBJ2-5; D perhaps matches TRBD2 (6 bases). The CDR3 is made up of 12 amino acids. From germline, CDR1 is DFQATT and CDR2 SNEGSKA (reference sequence). The CDR3 loop reads CSGVSGGETQYF. DNA of the CDR3: TGCAGCGGGGTTAGCGGCGGAGAGACCCAGTACTTC.

The chain has TRBV20-1 and TRBJ2-1; D gene uncertain. V was clipped by 1 base and J by 5 bases, with 6 bases between them. The CDR3 is 12 amino acids. The germline gives CDR1 DFQATT, CDR2 SNEGSKA (reference sequence). DNA of the CDR3: TGCAGTGCTAGAGTAAGGAACAATGAGCAGTTCTTC. This translates into CSARVRNNEQFF.

This clonotype came up a few times. This chain connects TRBV27 to TRBJ1-5; D unclear. The CDR3 has 12 amino acids. V was shortened by 8 bases and J by 5 bases, with 10 bases between the two germline ends. CDR1 and CDR2 (germline): MNHEY, SMNVEV (reference sequence). CDR3 sequence: CASGTVHQPQHF. CDR3 DNA: TGTGCCAGCGGTACAGTCCATCAGCCCCAGCATTTT.

The chain employs TRBV6-5 and TRBJ2-1, with 7 bases aligning to TRBD2. CDR3 length equals 14 residues. Losses at the gene ends were 6 bases for V and 4 bases for J; bases not matched to a gene: 6. Germline-derived CDR1 and CDR2 are MNHEY and SVGAGI. CDR3: CASRAGTTYNEQFF. In nucleotides, the CDR3 is TGTGCCAGCAGAGCCGGGACTACTTACAATGAGCAGTTCTTC.

The CDR3 region has the DNA TGCGCCAGCAGCCCAGACTACAACTCCTACAATGAGCAGTTCTTC. As protein: CASSPDYNSYNEQFF. This sequence joins TRBV4-3 and TRBJ2-1; perhaps TRBD2 as D (5 bases). The CDR3 contains 15 residues. Germline CDR1 is LGHNA and CDR2 is YSLEER. Trimming pared 4 bases from V and 0 bases from J, leaving 10 bases between.

J is TRBJ2-7 and V is TRBV5-1; 10 bases agree with TRBD1. V lost 3 bases, J lost 7 bases, and 10 bases stayed unmatched. CDR3 size: 15 residues. Germline V gives CDR1 SGHRS, CDR2 YFSETQ. Here the CDR3 DNA reads TGCGCCAGCAGCTCCGGGACAGGGGTTTACAATGAGCAGTACTTC. This gives the protein CASSSGTGVYNEQYF. Full variable domain (remainder filled in from reference TRBV5-1 and TRBJ2-7): KAGVTQTPRYLIKTRGQQVTLSCSPISGHRSVSWYQQTPGQGLQFLFEYFSETQRNKGNFPGRFSGRQFSNSRSEMNVSTLELGDSALYLCASSSGTGVYNEQYFGPGTRLTVT.

The chain links TRBV6-5 to TRBJ2-7; no clear D gene. V gave up 2 bases and J gave up 5 bases, with 4 bases separating them. This CDR3 has 11 amino acids. Germline loops: CDR1 MNHEY, CDR2 SVGAGI. CDR3 bases: TGTGCCAGCAGTTACCTCCACGAGCAGTACTTC. Its translation: CASSYLHEQYF.

This clonotype turned up a few times. This sequence joins TRBV20-1 and TRBJ2-1, with 12 bases that match TRBD2. CDR3 length: 17 amino acids. Germline V lookup: CDR1 DFQATT, CDR2 SNEGSKA (reference sequence). V was pared by 3 bases and J by 3 bases, with 9 bases of the junction left unmatched. CDR3 nucleotide sequence: TGCAGTGCTAGTAGTCTAGCGGGGGGGCCAATCTACAATGAGCAGTTCTTC. Its protein product is CSASSLAGGPIYNEQFF.

V usage is TRBV9 and J usage is TRBJ1-4; D may be TRBD1 (6 bases). This CDR3 spans 15 amino acids. CDR1 is SGDLS, CDR2 YYNGEE, per germline. Trimming took 1 base from V and 6 from J, leaving 13 bases between them. The CDR3 DNA reads as TGTGCCAGCAGCGTATTCGGACAGACCTATGAAAAACTGTTTTTT. Protein product: CASSVFGQTYEKLFF.

This chain connects TRBV7-6 to TRBJ2-1; 8 bases align to TRBD1. In germline, CDR1 is SGHVS, CDR2 FNYEAQ. The CDR3 runs to 17 residues. V gave up 5 bases and J gave up 10 bases; unmatched junction bases: 19. CDR3 region: CASSRGSGQDRTREQFF. CDR3 sequence (DNA): TGTGCCAGCAGCCGTGGGTCGGGACAGGACCGAACCAGAGAGCAGTTCTTC.